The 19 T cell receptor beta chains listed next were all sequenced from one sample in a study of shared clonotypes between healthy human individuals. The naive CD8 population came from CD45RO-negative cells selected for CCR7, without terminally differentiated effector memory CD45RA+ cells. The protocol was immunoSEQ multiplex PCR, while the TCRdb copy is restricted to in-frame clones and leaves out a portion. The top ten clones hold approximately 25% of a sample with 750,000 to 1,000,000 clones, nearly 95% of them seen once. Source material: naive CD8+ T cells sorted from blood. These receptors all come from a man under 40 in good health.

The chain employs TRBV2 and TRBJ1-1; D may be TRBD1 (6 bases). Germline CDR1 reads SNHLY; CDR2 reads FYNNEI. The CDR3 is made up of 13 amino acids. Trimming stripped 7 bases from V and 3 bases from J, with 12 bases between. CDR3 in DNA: TGTGCCAGCATAGGGGGAAGGGACACTGAAGCTTTCTTT. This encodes CASIGGRDTEAFF.

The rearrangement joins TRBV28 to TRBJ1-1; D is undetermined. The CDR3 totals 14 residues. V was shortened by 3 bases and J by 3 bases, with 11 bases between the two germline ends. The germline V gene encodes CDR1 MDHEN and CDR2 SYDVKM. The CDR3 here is CASSFQLGDTEAFF. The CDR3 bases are TGTGCCAGCAGTTTTCAACTTGGGGACACTGAAGCTTTCTTT.

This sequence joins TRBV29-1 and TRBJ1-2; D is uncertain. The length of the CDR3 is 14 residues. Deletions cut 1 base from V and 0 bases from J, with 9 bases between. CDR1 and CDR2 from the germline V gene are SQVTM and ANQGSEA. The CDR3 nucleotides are TGCAGCGTTGAAGCGACGGATACTAACTATGGCTACACCTTC. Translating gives CSVEATDTNYGYTF.

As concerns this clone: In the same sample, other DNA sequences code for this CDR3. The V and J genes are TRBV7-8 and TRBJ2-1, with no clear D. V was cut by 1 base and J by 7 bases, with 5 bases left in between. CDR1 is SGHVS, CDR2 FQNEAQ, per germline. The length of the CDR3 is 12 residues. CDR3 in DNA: TGTGCCAGCAGCTTAGGAGCTAATGAGCAGTTCTTC. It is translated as CASSLGANEQFF.

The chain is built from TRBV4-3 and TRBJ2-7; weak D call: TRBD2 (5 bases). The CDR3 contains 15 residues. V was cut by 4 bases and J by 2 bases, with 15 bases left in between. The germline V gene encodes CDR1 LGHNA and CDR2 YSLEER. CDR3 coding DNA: TGCGCCAGCAGCCCCGTCCGGGAAACCCCCTACGAGCAGTACTTC. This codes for CASSPVRETPYEQYF.

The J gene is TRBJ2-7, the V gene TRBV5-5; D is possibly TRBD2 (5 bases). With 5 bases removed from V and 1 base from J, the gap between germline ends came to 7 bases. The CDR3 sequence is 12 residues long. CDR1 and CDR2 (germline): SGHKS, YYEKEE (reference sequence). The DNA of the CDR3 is TGTGCCAGCAGGGGGAGTTCCTACGAGCAGTACTTC. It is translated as CASRGSSYEQYF.

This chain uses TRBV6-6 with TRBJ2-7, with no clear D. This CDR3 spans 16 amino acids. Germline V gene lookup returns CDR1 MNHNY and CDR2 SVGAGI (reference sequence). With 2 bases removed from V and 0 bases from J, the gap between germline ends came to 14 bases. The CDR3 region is CASSYTTEASSYEQYF. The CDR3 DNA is TGTGCCAGCAGTTACACTACAGAGGCTAGCTCCTACGAGCAGTACTTC.

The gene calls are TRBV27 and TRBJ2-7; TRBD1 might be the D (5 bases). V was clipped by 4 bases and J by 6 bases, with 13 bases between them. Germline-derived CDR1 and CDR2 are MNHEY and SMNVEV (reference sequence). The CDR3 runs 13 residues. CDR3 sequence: CASSWQGLREQYF. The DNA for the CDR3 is TGTGCCAGCAGTTGGCAGGGTCTGCGCGAGCAGTACTTC.

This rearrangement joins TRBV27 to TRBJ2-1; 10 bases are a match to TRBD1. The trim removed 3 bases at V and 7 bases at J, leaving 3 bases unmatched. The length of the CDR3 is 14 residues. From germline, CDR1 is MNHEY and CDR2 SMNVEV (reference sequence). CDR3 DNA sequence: TGTGCCAGCAGTTTGGGACAGGGGTGGAATGAGCAGTTCTTC. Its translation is CASSLGQGWNEQFF.

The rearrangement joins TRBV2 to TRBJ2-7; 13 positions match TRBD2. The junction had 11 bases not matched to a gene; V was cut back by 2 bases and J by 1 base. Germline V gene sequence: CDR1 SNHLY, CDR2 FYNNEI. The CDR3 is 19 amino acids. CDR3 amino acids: CASSEIWGLAGPHSYEQYF. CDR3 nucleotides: TGTGCCAGCAGTGAAATTTGGGGACTAGCGGGACCGCATTCCTACGAGCAGTACTTC.

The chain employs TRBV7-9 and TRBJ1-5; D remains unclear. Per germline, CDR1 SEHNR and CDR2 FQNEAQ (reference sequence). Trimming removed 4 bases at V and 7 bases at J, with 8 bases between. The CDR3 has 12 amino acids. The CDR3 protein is CASSSTGQPQHF. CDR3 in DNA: TGTGCCAGCAGCTCGACCGGGCAGCCCCAGCATTTT.

CDR3 bases: TGCGCCAGCAGTCAATCTAAGCTCCGGGACAGAGGAGGAAATCAGCCCCAGCATTTT. Protein: CASSQSKLRDRGGNQPQHF. The chain has TRBV23-1 and TRBJ1-5; TRBD1 matches 7 bases. TRBV23-1 has ORF status, its function being uncertain. With 0 bases clipped from V and 4 bases from J, the junction kept 15 bases outside the gene matches. The CDR3 has 19 amino acids.

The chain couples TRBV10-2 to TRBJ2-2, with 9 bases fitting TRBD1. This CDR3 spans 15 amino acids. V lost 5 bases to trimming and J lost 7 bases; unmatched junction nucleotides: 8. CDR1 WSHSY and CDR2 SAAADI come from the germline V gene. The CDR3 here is CASSRTGDSNGELFF. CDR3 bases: TGCGCCAGCAGTCGGACAGGGGATAGTAACGGGGAGCTGTTTTTT.

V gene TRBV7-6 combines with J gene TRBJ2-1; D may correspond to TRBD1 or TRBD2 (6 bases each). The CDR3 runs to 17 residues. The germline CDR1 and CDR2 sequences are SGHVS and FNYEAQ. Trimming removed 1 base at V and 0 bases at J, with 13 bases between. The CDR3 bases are TGTGCCAGCAGCTTAGGGGGGGCCAAAAGCTCCTACAATGAGCAGTTCTTC. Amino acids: CASSLGGAKSSYNEQFF.

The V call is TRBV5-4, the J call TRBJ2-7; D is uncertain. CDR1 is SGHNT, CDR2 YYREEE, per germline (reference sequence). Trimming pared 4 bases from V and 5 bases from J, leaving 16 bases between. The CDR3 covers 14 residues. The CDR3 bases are TGTGCCAGCAGCCAGGATTTCTCCTACGACGAGCAGTACTTC. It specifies CASSQDFSYDEQYF.

CDR3 residues: CASSSRDRVSDTQYF. The CDR3 DNA is TGTGCCAGCAGTTCCCGGGACAGGGTATCAGATACGCAGTATTTT. V and J are TRBV27 and TRBJ2-3; 9 nucleotides align to TRBD1. CDR3 length equals 15 residues. The V and J ends lost 4 bases and 4 bases, in that order; junction bases with no gene match: 6. Per germline, CDR1 MNHEY and CDR2 SMNVEV (reference sequence).

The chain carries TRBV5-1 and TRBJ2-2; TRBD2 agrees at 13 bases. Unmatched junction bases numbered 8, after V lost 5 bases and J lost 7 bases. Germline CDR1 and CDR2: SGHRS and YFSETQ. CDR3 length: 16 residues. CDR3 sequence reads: CASSPGTSGINGELFF. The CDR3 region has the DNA TGCGCCAGCAGTCCCGGGACTAGCGGGATTAACGGGGAGCTGTTTTTT.

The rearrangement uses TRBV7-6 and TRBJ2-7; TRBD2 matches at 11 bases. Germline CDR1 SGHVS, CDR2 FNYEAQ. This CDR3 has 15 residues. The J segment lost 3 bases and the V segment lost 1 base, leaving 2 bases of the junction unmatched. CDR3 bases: TGTGCCAGCAGCTTAGACGGGACTAGCGGCTACGAGCAGTACTTC. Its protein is CASSLDGTSGYEQYF.

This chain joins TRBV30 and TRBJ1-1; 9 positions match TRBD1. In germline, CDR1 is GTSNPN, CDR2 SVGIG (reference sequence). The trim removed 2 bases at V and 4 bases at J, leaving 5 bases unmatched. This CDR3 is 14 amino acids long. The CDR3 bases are TGTGCCTGGAGTCCCGGGACAGGGAGCACTGAAGCTTTCTTT. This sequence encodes CAWSPGTGSTEAFF.